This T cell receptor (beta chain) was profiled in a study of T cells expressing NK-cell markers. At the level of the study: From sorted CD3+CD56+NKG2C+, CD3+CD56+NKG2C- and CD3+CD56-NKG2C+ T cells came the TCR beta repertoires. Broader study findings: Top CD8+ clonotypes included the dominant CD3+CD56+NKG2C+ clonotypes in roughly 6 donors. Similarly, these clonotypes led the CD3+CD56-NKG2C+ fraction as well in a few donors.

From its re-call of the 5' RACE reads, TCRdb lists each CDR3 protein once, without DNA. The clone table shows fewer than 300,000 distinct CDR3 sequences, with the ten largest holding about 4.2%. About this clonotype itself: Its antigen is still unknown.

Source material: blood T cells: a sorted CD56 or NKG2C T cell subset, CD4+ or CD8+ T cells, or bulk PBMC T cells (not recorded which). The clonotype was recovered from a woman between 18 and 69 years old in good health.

The CDR3 sequence is CASSLAGSWTYNEQFF. The chain combines TRBV5-1 with TRBJ2-1; TCRdb's D call of TRBD2 is untestable without DNA. Germline V gene data show CDR1 as SGHRS and CDR2 as YFSETQ. The CDR3 is 16 residues long.